This T cell receptor beta chain was obtained from a study of metastatic and nonmetastatic thyroid tumors. At the level of the study: Repertoire comparison spanned blood and tumor or nodule tissue of malignant and benign thyroid patients.

Study-level results: Relative to benign nodules, malignant thyroid tumors were reportedly characterized by significantly elevated TCR beta diversity in blood and tumor.

Germline CDR1 reads SGHNT; CDR2 reads YYREEE (reference sequence). The CDR3 has 16 residues. Losses at the gene ends were 0 bases for V and 0 bases for J; bases not matched to a gene: 1. This clone has a count of ten or more. Its antigen remains unknown. Patients had received no treatment of any kind before thyroid surgery. Source study methods: Differences in CDR3 between clinicopathological groups were drawn on to build a classifier intended to discriminate distant-metastatic papillary thyroid cancer patients. TCRdb re-called clones from the PCR reads using MiXCR. Clone size and V and J calls follow TCRdb, not the original study. The sample has about 53,000 clones; more than 20% are singletons.

Sequenced sample: blood. The chain has TRBV5-4 and TRBJ2-7, with 12 nucleotides matching TRBD2. The source of this sequence is a female donor with papillary thyroid cancer or a benign thyroid nodule (not recorded which). Some clones in this sample may be carry-over from other donors' samples. The CDR3 nucleotides are TGTGCCAGCAGCTTGGGGGGACTAGCGGGCTCCTACGAGCAGTACTTC. It is translated as CASSLGGLAGSYEQYF. Full variable domain (outside the CDR3, taken from reference TRBV5-4 and TRBJ2-7): ETGVTQSPTHLIKTRGQQVTLRCSSQSGHNTVSWYQQALGQGPQFIFQYYREEENGRGNFPPRFSGLQFPNYSSELNVNALELDDSALYLCASSLGGLAGSYEQYFGPGTRLTVT.